Listed below are T cell receptor beta chains from one sample, sequenced in a study of T cell changes during pregnancy in multiple sclerosis. Sequencing used immunoSEQ multiplex PCR; TCRdb keeps in-frame clones, though not all of them. The table lists 35,000 or so clones, around nine tenths of them singletons. Specimen: CD8+ T cells from peripheral blood mononuclear cells, collected in the third trimester of pregnancy. These TCRs come from a female donor with multiple sclerosis, enrolled in a pregnancy study. Both conserved end residues are part of each CDR3. The D gene is left open where the match is weak. Rows give clone size only sometimes, using once, few, many, or a class for an expanded clone.

>TRBV19|TRBJ2-7|-|TRBD2
TGTGCCAGTAGTATAAGCCCAGCGGGATCCTACGAGCAGTACTTC
CASSISPAGSYEQYF
>TRBV9|TRBJ2-5|-|-
TGTGCCAGCAGCGTAGGGAGGGGGGAGCGGGGACAAGAGACCCAGTACTTC
CASSVGRGERGQETQYF
>TRBV6-1|TRBJ2-7|-|-
TGTGCCAGCAGTGAATCGTCGGGGGACCCCTCCCCCAAGTACTTC
CASSESSGDPSPKYF
>TRBV19|TRBJ2-7|-|-
TGTGCCAGTAGAATCACAGGGTCTGGGTTCGAGCAGTACTTC
CASRITGSGFEQYF
>TRBV28|TRBJ1-2|-|TRBD1
TGTGCCAGCACCGAGGACAGGGGCTATGGCTACACCTTC
CASTEDRGYGYTF
>TRBV4-1|TRBJ2-1|-|-
TGCGCCAGCAGCCAAGATCACGGACTTTCGCGGGGTGAGCAGTTCTTC
CASSQDHGLSRGEQFF
>TRBV21-1|TRBJ2-5|-|-
TGTGCCAGCAGCAAAACGGGAGCAGAGACCCAGTACTTC
CASSKTGAETQYF
>TRBV5-6|TRBJ2-5|-|-
TGTGCCAGCAGCCCGGCGGGGGCAGGGGGCGTGGTGACCCAGTACTTC
CASSPAGAGGVVTQYF
>TRBV11-2|TRBJ2-7|-|TRBD2
TGTGCCAGCAGCTTAGCGGATAGCGGGAGATCCTACGAGCAGTACTTC
CASSLADSGRSYEQYF
>TRBV6-1|TRBJ2-7|-|TRBD2
TGTGCCAGCAGTGAAGGACTAGCATCCTACGAGCAGTACTTC
CASSEGLASYEQYF
>TRBV4-3|TRBJ2-1|-|TRBD1
TGCGCCAGCAGCCAAGCCCAGGGGGTTTACAATGAGCAGTTCTTC
CASSQAQGVYNEQFF
>TRBV10-2|TRBJ1-1|-|-
TGCGCCAGCAGTGAGGGCGGAGGGAACACTGAAGCTTTCTTT
CASSEGGGNTEAFF
>TRBV5-1|TRBJ1-2|-|-
TGCGCCAGCAGCTTAGGGGCAGAGCTTATTGGCATCGGTGGCTACACCTTC
CASSLGAELIGIGGYTF
>TRBV11-2|TRBJ2-7|-|TRBD1
TGTGCCAGCAGCTTTTGGGCGGGACAGGGGTTAGGCTACGAGCAGTACTTC
CASSFWAGQGLGYEQYF
>TRBV9|TRBJ2-1|-|TRBD2
TGTGCCAGCAGCCCTACGACTACCAGGATGGCGGGGGGGCCATCGTTTGAGCAGTTCTTC
CASSPTTTRMAGGPSFEQFF
>TRBV4-1|TRBJ2-7|-|TRBD2
TGCGCCAGCAGCCCCGATCGGGCTAGCGGAATCTACGAGCAGTACTTC
CASSPDRASGIYEQYF
>TRBV5-1|TRBJ2-7|-|-
TGCGCCAGCAGCTTGGAGGCCCACCTCCTCAGGGGCTACGAGCAGTACTTC
CASSLEAHLLRGYEQYF
>TRBV5-1|TRBJ2-3|-|TRBD2
TGCGCCAGCAGCTTGTCGAGTAGGGCTAGCGGGAGGGCAATGGATACGCAGTATTTT
CASSLSSRASGRAMDTQYF
>TRBV12-5|TRBJ2-5|-|TRBD1
TGTGCTAGTGGTTTAGGGGACAGGGGGCGAGAGACCCAGTACTTC
CASGLGDRGRETQYF
>TRBV11-1|TRBJ1-1|-|-
TGTGCCAGCAGCCTTACCGGGACAAACACTGAAGCTTTCTTT
CASSLTGTNTEAFF
>TRBV7-9|TRBJ1-2|-|TRBD1
TGTGCCAGCAGCTTAGGGACAGGGAGGGATGGCTACACCTTC
CASSLGTGRDGYTF
>TRBV6-5|TRBJ2-1|-|-
TGTGCCAGCAGTTACTCGACTTACGGGAGTGAGCAGTTCTTC
CASSYSTYGSEQFF
>TRBV4-3|TRBJ2-5|-|TRBD2
TGCGCCAGCAGCCAAGACTCTAGCGGGGGTCGGGGAGAGACCCAGTACTTC
CASSQDSSGGRGETQYF
>TRBV19|TRBJ1-2|few|TRBD1
TGTGCCAGTAGTAACCGGGACAGGGCCTACTATGGCTACACCTTC
CASSNRDRAYYGYTF
>TRBV10-2|TRBJ1-2|-|-
TGCGCCAGCAGTGGAGGCAGGGCTTTTGATGGCTACACCTTC
CASSGGRAFDGYTF